This T cell receptor beta chain is from a study of cytomegalovirus exposure and HLA in healthy donors. Notes on this clone: The antigen remains undetermined.

Study-wide results and limits: The study reported that TCR beta sequences accurately predicted HLA-A and HLA-B alleles in most subjects. Rarity characterized most TCR sequences, yet some public TCRs appeared in many donors. Indistinguishability led to the exclusion of some V segments, TRBV6-2 and TRBV6-3 included. CMV serostatus was the only recorded immune exposure for donors.

V lost 4 bases and J lost 3; bases outside the gene matches: 2. The CDR3 covers 14 residues. Germline V gene lookup returns CDR1 SGHRS and CDR2 YFSETQ. Primers for the PCR totalled 60 Vbeta and 13 Jbeta. The method was immunoSEQ multiplex PCR; TCRdb's version includes in-frame clones alone and lacks a portion of them. The sample contains under 130,000 clones, approximately 70% of which appear only once. This chain joins TRBV5-1 and TRBJ2-2; 8 bases agree with TRBD1. What was sequenced was PBMCs. The TCR sequence derives from a middle-aged man in good health and CMV-seropositive. CDR3 DNA sequence: TGCGCCAGCAGCCAGGACAGGGACACCGGGGAGCTGTTTTTT. It codes for CASSQDRDTGELFF.